This T cell receptor beta chain came from a study of PD-L1 blockade in urothelial cancer. Overall study context: At 3 weeks after treatment start (second dose) and again at 6 weeks, blood was analyzed.

This CDR3 spans 11 amino acids. Deletions cut 5 bases from V and 4 bases from J, with 6 bases between. Germline V lookup: CDR1 LNHDA, CDR2 SQIVND (reference sequence). Sample time point: peripheral blood 6 weeks after treatment start. Locally advanced or metastatic urothelial carcinoma was present in patients. Every patient provided from 1 to 8 samples, collected pretreatment and on-treatment. Profiled with immunoSEQ multiplex PCR; TCRdb holds only in-frame clones, not every one. The sample carries about 41,000 clones, roughly 81% recorded once. This sequence was found in a man aged 65-85 years with urothelial cancer. The sequences come from PBMCs, collected around atezolizumab (anti-PD-L1) treatment. This chain joins TRBV19 and TRBJ2-7; the D is unclear. In nucleotides, the CDR3 is TGTGCCAGTAGTGGAGCTTACGAGCAGTACTTC. Amino acid sequence: CASSGAYEQYF. Full variable domain (missing parts from reference TRBV19 and TRBJ2-7): DGGITQSPKYLFRKEGQNVTLSCEQNLNHDAMYWYRQDPGQGLRLIYYSQIVNDFQKGDIAEGYSVSREKKESFPLTVTSAQKNPTAFYLCASSGAYEQYFGPGTRLTVT.